Listed below are T cell receptor beta chains from one sample, sequenced in a study of T cell responses to AZD1222 COVID-19 vaccine. Sequenced by immunoSEQ multiplex PCR; TCRdb stores in-frame clones only, minus some. The table has approximately 210,000 clones, approximately 90% seen once; the top ten hold nearly 3.5%. Specimen: peripheral blood, collected 28 days after the second AZD1222 dose. These receptors were taken from an adult who received the AZD1222 COVID-19 vaccine. CDR3s include the opening cysteine and the closing phenylalanine or tryptophan. A D gene is named only where the DNA matches it firmly. The size entry is marked missing in some rows and otherwise reads once, few, many or a size class.

TGTGCCAGCAGCCAAGTCGGGACAGGGGGCGGCGAGCAGTACTTC,CASSQVGTGGGEQYF,TRBV3-1/TRBV3-2,TRBD1,NA,TRBJ2-7,15
TGCGCCAGCAGCTCCCGGCAGGGGGACACCATATATTTT,CASSSRQGDTIYF,TRBV4-1,TRBD1,NA,TRBJ1-3,13
TGTGCCAGCAGCCCGGTCCCCCCGGAGGAGCAGTACTTC,CASSPVPPEEQYF,TRBV9,NA,NA,TRBJ2-7,13
TGTGCCAGCAGTCCACCCCAAGGGGGACAATTAATATATGAGCAGTTCTTC,CASSPPQGGQLIYEQFF,TRBV27,NA,NA,TRBJ2-1,17
TGTGCCAGCACCCCGCGGGCAGGAGCCCAATCTGCTAACTATGGCTACACCTTC,CASTPRAGAQSANYGYTF,TRBV5-8,NA,NA,TRBJ1-2,18
TGTGCCAGCAGCCCCCGGGGTACTTATGGCTACACCTTC,CASSPRGTYGYTF,TRBV7-2,NA,NA,TRBJ1-2,13
TGTGCCAGCAGCTCGAACAGGGGGCTCGGCGATGGCTACACCTTC,CASSSNRGLGDGYTF,TRBV7-2,TRBD1,NA,TRBJ1-2,15
TGTGCCAGCAGCCACCCGGGACAGGGGACCTACAATGAGCAGTTCTTC,CASSHPGQGTYNEQFF,TRBV3-1/TRBV3-2,TRBD1,NA,TRBJ2-1,16
TGTGCCAGCAGCATAGCGGGAGGCACAGATACGCAGTATTTT,CASSIAGGTDTQYF,TRBV6-5,TRBD2,NA,TRBJ2-3,14
TGTGCTAGTGGTTCCCCGGGGCAACTCTCCTCCTACGAGCAGTACTTC,CASGSPGQLSSYEQYF,TRBV12-5,NA,NA,TRBJ2-7,16
TGTGCCAGCAGCTTAGCGGGGGCATTTGGCCAGCCCCAGCATTTT,CASSLAGAFGQPQHF,TRBV7-2,NA,NA,TRBJ1-5,15
TGTGCCAGCAGCCCCCAGTTCGGGCAAAACTATGGCTACACCTTC,CASSPQFGQNYGYTF,TRBV2,NA,NA,TRBJ1-2,15
TGTGCCAGCAGCTTAGCGGGGGCGGGGTTGGTCGGGGAGACCCAGTACTTC,CASSLAGAGLVGETQYF,TRBV7-6,NA,NA,TRBJ2-5,17
TGTGCCAGTAGCCCAACCCGGGACACCATATACACCATATATTTT,CASSPTRDTIYTIYF,TRBV19,NA,NA,TRBJ1-3,15
TGTGCCAGCAGCCCGCACCCCGGTACGGGTGAGCAGTTCTTC,CASSPHPGTGEQFF,TRBV6-2/TRBV6-3,NA,NA,TRBJ2-1,14
TGTGCCAGCAGTTACTGGAGAACCTGGCAGCTTTATGGCTACACCTTC,CASSYWRTWQLYGYTF,TRBV6-5,NA,NA,TRBJ1-2,16
TGTGCCAGCAGCTTTGGTAGGGGTAGAGCCTATGGCTACACCTTC,CASSFGRGRAYGYTF,TRBV7-2,NA,NA,TRBJ1-2,15
TGTGCCAGCAGCCAAGTTGGCACCGGGGAGCTGTTTTTT,CASSQVGTGELFF,TRBV14,NA,NA,TRBJ2-2,13
TGTGCCAGCAGCCTGGGACGAAATACCGGGGAGCTGTTTTTT,CASSLGRNTGELFF,TRBV11-3,NA,NA,TRBJ2-2,14
TGTGCCAGCAGCTTAGGGGGGCGCACTGAAGCTTTCTTT,CASSLGGRTEAFF,TRBV11-1,NA,NA,TRBJ1-1,13
TGTGCCACCAGCAGAGATGGTCAGCGGGAGGGCCCGGATACGCAGTATTTT,CATSRDGQREGPDTQYF,TRBV15,TRBD2,NA,TRBJ2-3,17
TGCGCCAGCAGCTTGGAAGGGACGGAATACAATGAGCAGTTCTTC,CASSLEGTEYNEQFF,TRBV5-1,NA,NA,TRBJ2-1,15
TGTGCCAGCAGCTGGTCGAGCTCCTACAATGAGCAGTTCTTC,CASSWSSSYNEQFF,TRBV11-2,NA,NA,TRBJ2-1,14
TGCGCCAGCAGCCAATTTCCACTGGACACTAATCAGCCCCAGCATTTT,CASSQFPLDTNQPQHF,TRBV4-1,NA,once,TRBJ1-5,16
TGTGCCAGCAGCTTGTCTTTAGGTACCGGGGAGCTGTTTTTT,CASSLSLGTGELFF,TRBV7-9,NA,NA,TRBJ2-2,14
TGTGCCAGTAAAACGGACGCCAGGGGACAGGTCTACGAGCAGTACTTC,CASKTDARGQVYEQYF,TRBV19,TRBD1,NA,TRBJ2-7,16
TGCAGCGTTGGTGGGCAGGGAGGCAGCTATGGCTACACCTTC,CSVGGQGGSYGYTF,TRBV29-1,NA,NA,TRBJ1-2,14